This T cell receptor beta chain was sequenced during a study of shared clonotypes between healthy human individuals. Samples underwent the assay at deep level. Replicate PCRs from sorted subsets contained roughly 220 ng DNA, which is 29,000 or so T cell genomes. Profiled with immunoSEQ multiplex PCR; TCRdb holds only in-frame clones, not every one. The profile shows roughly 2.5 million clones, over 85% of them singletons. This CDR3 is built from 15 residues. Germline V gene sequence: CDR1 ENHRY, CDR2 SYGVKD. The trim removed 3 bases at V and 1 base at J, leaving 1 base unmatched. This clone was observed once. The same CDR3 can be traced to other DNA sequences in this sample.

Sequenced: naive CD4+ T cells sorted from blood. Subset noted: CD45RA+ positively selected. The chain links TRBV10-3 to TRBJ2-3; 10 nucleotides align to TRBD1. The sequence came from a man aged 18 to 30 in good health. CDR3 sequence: CAISDGQGGTDTQYF. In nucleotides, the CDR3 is TGTGCCATCAGTGATGGACAGGGGGGCACAGATACGCAGTATTTT.